A selection of T cell receptor beta chains follows, all from one sample in a study of vaccination effects on CD4 cells after COVID-19. Antigens of these TCRs are unknown. Repertoires were generated with immunoSEQ multiplex PCR, while TCRdb's copy carries only in-frame clones and drops some. The sample holds 24,000 or so clones, around 69% seen once. The sample was CD4+ T cells from PBMCs cultured with HCoV-229E spike peptides, taken after COVID-19 vaccination. These receptors were obtained from a human donor who received a COVID-19 vaccine. Both conserved end residues are part of each CDR3. The D gene is left open where the match is weak. A row's size may be missing; if present it is once, few, many or a size class.

v_gene: TRBV3-1/TRBV3-2
abundance: -
j_gene: TRBJ1-1
d_gene: -
CDR3nt: TGTGCCAGCAGCCAAGGCGTACTGGCGGGGACTGAAGCTTTCTTT
CDR3aa: CASSQGVLAGTEAFF

v_gene: TRBV2
abundance: -
j_gene: TRBJ1-6
d_gene: TRBD1
CDR3nt: TGTGCCAGCAGTGGGGACAGTAATTCACCCCTCCACTTT
CDR3aa: CASSGDSNSPLHF

v_gene: TRBV27
abundance: -
j_gene: TRBJ1-2
d_gene: -
CDR3nt: TGTGCCAGCAGTCCCAACAGGGACTCCACCTTTAACTATGGCTACACCTTC
CDR3aa: CASSPNRDSTFNYGYTF

v_gene: TRBV24-1
abundance: -
j_gene: TRBJ2-1
d_gene: TRBD2
CDR3nt: TGTGCCACCAGTGACCCGACTAGCGAGAGATACAATGAGCAGTTCTTC
CDR3aa: CATSDPTSERYNEQFF

v_gene: TRBV7-2
abundance: -
j_gene: TRBJ2-7
d_gene: -
CDR3nt: TGTGCCAGCAGCTCTGCTAATGAGCAGTACTTC
CDR3aa: CASSSANEQYF

v_gene: TRBV11-2
abundance: -
j_gene: TRBJ2-2
d_gene: -
CDR3nt: TGTGCCAGCAGCCCCATAAAAGGCCGGGGCACCGGGGAGCTGTTTTTT
CDR3aa: CASSPIKGRGTGELFF

v_gene: TRBV29-1
abundance: -
j_gene: TRBJ2-4
d_gene: -
CDR3nt: TGCAGCGTTGGCGGAGGAGCCAAAAACATTCAGTACTTC
CDR3aa: CSVGGGAKNIQYF

v_gene: TRBV6-4
abundance: -
j_gene: TRBJ2-5
d_gene: TRBD2
CDR3nt: TGTGCCAGCAGTGCCGGGACTAGCGGGGGCCAAGAGACCCAGTACTTC
CDR3aa: CASSAGTSGGQETQYF

v_gene: TRBV7-9
abundance: few
j_gene: TRBJ2-5
d_gene: -
CDR3nt: TGTGCCAGCAGCTTAGGGCGTAGCACGGAGACCCAGTACTTC
CDR3aa: CASSLGRSTETQYF

v_gene: TRBV5-1
abundance: -
j_gene: TRBJ2-2
d_gene: -
CDR3nt: TGCGCCAGCAGCTTTGTTCAGGCCGGGGAGCTGTTTTTT
CDR3aa: CASSFVQAGELFF

v_gene: TRBV5-1
abundance: -
j_gene: TRBJ2-7
d_gene: -
CDR3nt: TGCGCCAGCAGCAACTACTACGAGCAGTACTTC
CDR3aa: CASSNYYEQYF

v_gene: TRBV11-2
abundance: few
j_gene: TRBJ2-7
d_gene: TRBD2
CDR3nt: TGTGCCAGCAGCTTGAGCGGGGACTACGAGCAGTACTTC
CDR3aa: CASSLSGDYEQYF

v_gene: TRBV19
abundance: -
j_gene: TRBJ1-5
d_gene: -
CDR3nt: TGTGCCAGTAGTATAGAGCTTTCGGATTATAGCAATCAGCCCCAGCATTTT
CDR3aa: CASSIELSDYSNQPQHF

v_gene: TRBV25-1
abundance: few
j_gene: TRBJ1-2
d_gene: -
CDR3nt: TGTGCCAGCAGTGAATCCGGTTTCTATGGCTACACCTTC
CDR3aa: CASSESGFYGYTF

v_gene: TRBV20-1
abundance: -
j_gene: TRBJ2-1
d_gene: TRBD1
CDR3nt: TGCATGGTAGGACAGGGCAATGAGCAGTTCTTC
CDR3aa: CMVGQGNEQFF

v_gene: TRBV6-4
abundance: -
j_gene: TRBJ2-7
d_gene: TRBD2
CDR3nt: TGTGCCAGCAGACGACTAGCGGGAGGGCCCTACGAGCAGTACTTC
CDR3aa: CASRRLAGGPYEQYF

v_gene: TRBV5-4
abundance: -
j_gene: TRBJ2-7
d_gene: TRBD1
CDR3nt: TGTGCCAGCAGCCTATGGGACAGGGGATCGTACGAGCAGTACTTC
CDR3aa: CASSLWDRGSYEQYF

v_gene: TRBV27
abundance: -
j_gene: TRBJ2-7
d_gene: -
CDR3nt: TGTGCCAGCACCGCCTCTGGTAGGGTCTACGAGCAGTACTTC
CDR3aa: CASTASGRVYEQYF

v_gene: TRBV7-9
abundance: -
j_gene: TRBJ1-3
d_gene: TRBD1
CDR3nt: TGTGCCAGCAGCCTGGACAGGGATGGAGGAAACACCATATATTTT
CDR3aa: CASSLDRDGGNTIYF

v_gene: TRBV11-2
abundance: -
j_gene: TRBJ1-4
d_gene: -
CDR3nt: TGTGCCAGCAGCCCAATCCGGTGGACGGGGAATGAAAAACTGTTTTTT
CDR3aa: CASSPIRWTGNEKLFF

v_gene: TRBV21-1
abundance: few
j_gene: TRBJ1-6
d_gene: -
CDR3nt: TGTGCCAGCACCCGCGACAGGGAAGATTATAATTCACCCCTCCACTTT
CDR3aa: CASTRDREDYNSPLHF

v_gene: TRBV29-1
abundance: -
j_gene: TRBJ2-2
d_gene: -
CDR3nt: TGCAGCGTCGAGCGATATGGCACCGGGGAGCTGTTTTTT
CDR3aa: CSVERYGTGELFF

v_gene: TRBV5-1
abundance: -
j_gene: TRBJ2-7
d_gene: -
CDR3nt: TGCGCCAGCAGCTTGGTTTCTGGGGAGGAGTACTTC
CDR3aa: CASSLVSGEEYF

v_gene: TRBV29-1
abundance: -
j_gene: TRBJ1-5
d_gene: -
CDR3nt: TGCAGCGTGATGATAGGCTATGGGAGCAATCAGCCCCAGCATTTT
CDR3aa: CSVMIGYGSNQPQHF

v_gene: TRBV25-1
abundance: -
j_gene: TRBJ1-2
d_gene: -
CDR3nt: TGTGCCAGCAGTGAACAAGGACAGTATGGCTACACCTTC
CDR3aa: CASSEQGQYGYTF

v_gene: TRBV27
abundance: -
j_gene: TRBJ2-1
d_gene: TRBD2
CDR3nt: TGTGCCAGCAGTTTATATGCCCTAGCGGGAAATGAGCAGTTCTTC
CDR3aa: CASSLYALAGNEQFF

v_gene: TRBV1
abundance: -
j_gene: TRBJ1-5
d_gene: -
CDR3nt: TGCACCAGCAGCCAAGATCTAAGGGGACAGCCCCAGCATTTT
CDR3aa: CTSSQDLRGQPQHF

v_gene: TRBV18
abundance: -
j_gene: TRBJ2-1
d_gene: TRBD1
CDR3nt: TGTGCCAGCTCACCCCGGACAGGGGATAATGAGCAGTTCTTC
CDR3aa: CASSPRTGDNEQFF

v_gene: TRBV19
abundance: -
j_gene: TRBJ1-6
d_gene: TRBD1
CDR3nt: TGTGCCAGTAGTTGGGACAGGACCCGCTCCCTCCACTTT
CDR3aa: CASSWDRTRSLHF

v_gene: TRBV18
abundance: -
j_gene: TRBJ1-5
d_gene: -
CDR3nt: TGTGCCAGCTCTTCCCTGCAGGGGCAGCCCCAGCATTTT
CDR3aa: CASSSLQGQPQHF

v_gene: TRBV21-1
abundance: -
j_gene: TRBJ2-1
d_gene: -
CDR3nt: TGTGCCAGCGGTAACCGGGACTGGGTCAATGAGCAGTTCTTC
CDR3aa: CASGNRDWVNEQFF

v_gene: TRBV6-5
abundance: -
j_gene: TRBJ2-5
d_gene: -
CDR3nt: TGTGCCAGCAGGAGCGGAGGGTACCAAGAGACCCAGTACTTC
CDR3aa: CASRSGGYQETQYF

v_gene: TRBV5-4
abundance: -
j_gene: TRBJ2-3
d_gene: TRBD1
CDR3nt: TGTGCCAGCAGCTTGTTTTCTTCCAGGGGGTCAGATACGCAGTATTTT
CDR3aa: CASSLFSSRGSDTQYF

v_gene: TRBV2
abundance: -
j_gene: TRBJ1-4
d_gene: TRBD1
CDR3nt: TGTGCCAGCAGGGTAACAGGGGGCGTAGATGAAAAACTGTTTTTT
CDR3aa: CASRVTGGVDEKLFF

v_gene: TRBV2
abundance: once
j_gene: TRBJ2-1
d_gene: TRBD2
CDR3nt: TGTGCCAGCAGGGGACTAGCGGGAGTGGGTGAGCAGTTCTTC
CDR3aa: CASRGLAGVGEQFF

v_gene: TRBV5-1
abundance: once
j_gene: TRBJ2-5
d_gene: TRBD1
CDR3nt: TGCGCCAGCAGGCCGGGACAGAACCAAGAGACCCAGTACTTC
CDR3aa: CASRPGQNQETQYF

v_gene: TRBV3-1/TRBV3-2
abundance: few
j_gene: TRBJ1-2
d_gene: -
CDR3nt: TGTGCCAGCAGCCAGGCTCTGCGGGGCTACACCTTC
CDR3aa: CASSQALRGYTF

v_gene: TRBV2
abundance: -
j_gene: TRBJ1-5
d_gene: -
CDR3nt: TGTGCCAGCTCGGGGCCAGGCCAGCCCCAGCATTTT
CDR3aa: CASSGPGQPQHF

v_gene: TRBV24-1
abundance: -
j_gene: TRBJ2-3
d_gene: -
CDR3nt: TGTGCCACCAGTGACGCGGGAACCGGGACAGATACGCAGTATTTT
CDR3aa: CATSDAGTGTDTQYF

v_gene: TRBV6-5
abundance: -
j_gene: TRBJ1-5
d_gene: TRBD1
CDR3nt: TGTGCCAGCACGTTACAGGGGTCCGGCAATCAGCCCCAGCATTTT
CDR3aa: CASTLQGSGNQPQHF

v_gene: TRBV5-1
abundance: few
j_gene: TRBJ2-1
d_gene: TRBD2
CDR3nt: TGCGCCAGCAGCTCAGCGGGAAACTACAATGAGCAGTTCTTC
CDR3aa: CASSSAGNYNEQFF

v_gene: TRBV7-9
abundance: -
j_gene: TRBJ2-4
d_gene: TRBD2
CDR3nt: TGTGCCAGCAGCCGGGGACTAGCGGGAGGGAACATTCAGTACTTC
CDR3aa: CASSRGLAGGNIQYF

v_gene: TRBV5-1
abundance: -
j_gene: TRBJ2-5
d_gene: TRBD1
CDR3nt: TGCGCCAGCAGCTCCTATGACCGACAGGGTGGGACCCAGTACTTC
CDR3aa: CASSSYDRQGGTQYF

v_gene: TRBV5-1
abundance: -
j_gene: TRBJ2-6
d_gene: -
CDR3nt: TGCGCCAGCAGCTTGGAACCCCCAGACTCTGGGGCCAACGTCCTGACTTTC
CDR3aa: CASSLEPPDSGANVLTF

v_gene: TRBV4-1
abundance: once
j_gene: TRBJ1-2
d_gene: -
CDR3nt: TGCGCCAGCAGCCAATGGTTGCCGGGGGCGGAATCCGGCTACACCTTC
CDR3aa: CASSQWLPGAESGYTF

v_gene: TRBV2
abundance: -
j_gene: TRBJ2-7
d_gene: TRBD2
CDR3nt: TGTGCCAGCAGTGCCAGCGGGGGCCTTTCCTACGAGCAGTACTTC
CDR3aa: CASSASGGLSYEQYF

v_gene: TRBV18
abundance: -
j_gene: TRBJ1-4
d_gene: TRBD1
CDR3nt: TGTGCCAGCTCACAAGACAGGGGGGGTGAAAAACTGTTTTTT
CDR3aa: CASSQDRGGEKLFF

v_gene: TRBV23-1
abundance: -
j_gene: TRBJ1-6
d_gene: -
CDR3nt: TGCGCCAGCAGTCAAAGCGGGCGTAGGAGCGAGACCTATAATTCACCCCTCCACTTT
CDR3aa: CASSQSGRRSETYNSPLHF

v_gene: TRBV19
abundance: once
j_gene: TRBJ2-1
d_gene: -
CDR3nt: TGTGCCAGTAGTAAGGGACTTCCTAATGAGCAGTTCTTC
CDR3aa: CASSKGLPNEQFF

v_gene: TRBV5-5
abundance: few
j_gene: TRBJ2-2
d_gene: -
CDR3nt: TGTGCCAGCAGCTTGGCTAACACCGGGGAGCTGTTTTTT
CDR3aa: CASSLANTGELFF

v_gene: TRBV28
abundance: -
j_gene: TRBJ1-2
d_gene: -
CDR3nt: TGTGCCAGCAGGGCCCAGGACACCATCTATGGCTACACCTTC
CDR3aa: CASRAQDTIYGYTF

v_gene: TRBV27
abundance: -
j_gene: TRBJ1-3
d_gene: -
CDR3nt: TGTGCCAGCAGTTTCCAGGGCTCTGGAAACACCATATATTTT
CDR3aa: CASSFQGSGNTIYF

v_gene: TRBV3-1/TRBV3-2
abundance: -
j_gene: TRBJ2-6
d_gene: -
CDR3nt: TGTGCCAGCAGCCAAACGCGTGCGGGGGCCAACGTCCTGACTTTC
CDR3aa: CASSQTRAGANVLTF

v_gene: TRBV18
abundance: -
j_gene: TRBJ1-1
d_gene: -
CDR3nt: TGTGCCAGCTCACCTGGACTTGGAGGCACTGAAGCTTTCTTT
CDR3aa: CASSPGLGGTEAFF

v_gene: TRBV10-2
abundance: -
j_gene: TRBJ2-3
d_gene: -
CDR3nt: TGCGCCAGCAGAGTCACGGGGGGCCCCGGCGATACGCAGTATTTT
CDR3aa: CASRVTGGPGDTQYF